Below are 24 T cell receptor beta chains sequenced from a single sample in a study of blood T cell repertoires in COVID-19. Profiled with immunoSEQ multiplex PCR; TCRdb holds only in-frame clones, not every one. This table has 110,000 or so clones, approximately 85% appearing once. Sample: peripheral blood. All receptors derive from a woman aged 60-70 years with COVID-19, enrolled during active disease.

With respect to this clone: The junction differs from germline at one of its ends, possibly a read error. The CDR3 DNA reads as TGTGCCAGCACTTACTCCGGGACTAGAAGAGAGACCCAGTACTTC. Translating gives CASTYSGTRRETQYF. This chain uses TRBV6-2 or TRBV6-3 with TRBJ2-5; 8 nucleotides align to TRBD2. From germline, CDR1 is MNHEY and CDR2 SVGEGT. CDR3 length: 15 amino acids.

The CDR3 loop is CAWSVRVRVHEQYF. Here the CDR3 DNA reads TGTGCCTGGAGTGTTCGGGTGCGGGTCCACGAGCAGTACTTC. The chain joins TRBV30 to TRBJ2-7; D may be TRBD2 (5 bases). This CDR3 is 14 amino acids long. Trimming left V 0 bases short and J 5 bases short, with 14 bases between. CDR1 is GTSNPN, CDR2 SVGIG, per germline (reference sequence).

The J gene is TRBJ1-2, the V gene TRBV9; a weak D match, TRBD1 (5 bases). This CDR3 is 17 amino acids long. With 4 bases removed from V and 0 bases from J, the gap between germline ends came to 19 bases. Germline CDR1 SGDLS, CDR2 YYNGEE. CDR3: CASSLDVATESNYGYTF. CDR3 bases: TGTGCCAGCAGCCTCGATGTGGCGACAGAGTCTAACTATGGCTACACCTTC.

The V gene is TRBV5-1, the J gene TRBJ2-3; no reliable D call. The CDR3 is made up of 16 amino acids. Looked up from germline, CDR1 is SGHRS and CDR2 is YFSETQ. Trimming cost V 0 bases and J 1 base, with 12 bases left between them. In DNA form, the CDR3 reads TGCGCCAGCAGCTTGGCCTCACGGGTGGGCACAGATACGCAGTATTTT. Translated: CASSLASRVGTDTQYF.

This clone was counted only a few times. This rearrangement joins TRBV7-6 to TRBJ2-2; 7 bases match TRBD1. CDR1 SGHVS and CDR2 FNYEAQ come from the germline V gene. V shed 5 bases, J shed 0 bases, and the junction held 3 bases outside the gene matches. The CDR3 consists of 15 residues. CDR3 DNA sequence: TGTGCCAGCAGCCAGGACAGGTCGAACACCGGGGAGCTGTTTTTT. Translated: CASSQDRSNTGELFF.

The chain has TRBV3-1 (or the pseudogene TRBV3-2) and TRBJ1-4; a weak D match, TRBD1 (5 bases). The CDR3 has 16 amino acids. The germline V and J ends were trimmed by 4 bases and 3 bases, with 15 bases remaining between them. The germline gives CDR1 LGHDT, CDR2 YNNKEL (reference sequence). The CDR3 is CASSLDLRVPNEKLFF. The CDR3 region has the DNA TGTGCCAGCAGCCTAGACCTCAGGGTGCCTAATGAAAAACTGTTTTTT.

The chain couples TRBV27 to TRBJ2-3; possibly TRBD1 for D (7 bases). Trimming removed 6 bases at V and 1 base at J, with 17 bases between. Germline-derived CDR1 and CDR2 are MNHEY and SMNVEV (reference sequence). The CDR3 spans 16 residues. This CDR3 is CASSPLRRGRTDTQYF. CDR3 DNA sequence: TGTGCCAGCAGCCCCCTGAGGAGGGGGCGCACAGATACGCAGTATTTT.

V gene TRBV5-1 combines with J gene TRBJ2-5; the D gene is possibly TRBD2 (6 bases). The germline CDR1 and CDR2 sequences are SGHRS and YFSETQ. The length of the CDR3 is 13 residues. The V and J ends lost 6 bases and 5 bases respectively, with 14 bases between them. This CDR3 reads CASNMEGAETQYF. DNA of the CDR3: TGCGCCAGCAACATGGAGGGAGCGGAGACCCAGTACTTC.

The chain has TRBV7-9 and TRBJ1-2; perhaps TRBD1 as D (6 bases). The CDR3 has 13 amino acids. CDR1 SEHNR and CDR2 FQNEAQ come from the germline V gene (reference sequence). V shed 1 base and J shed 4 bases, with 7 bases lying between them. Here the CDR3 DNA reads TGTGCCAGCAGCTTAGTAGGGGGCTATGGCTACACCTTC. Translated: CASSLVGGYGYTF.

The chain joins TRBV29-1 to TRBJ2-5; 13 positions match TRBD2. Germline lookup yields CDR1 SQVTM and CDR2 ANQGSEA. This CDR3 comprises 16 residues. V shed 6 bases and J 4 bases; nucleotides not matched to a gene: 11. CDR3 nucleotides: TGCAGCGTAGCCCTACTAGCGGGGGGGCCGGGAGAGACCCAGTACTTC. Translating gives CSVALLAGGPGETQYF.

Of note for this clone: The missing conserved phenylalanine or tryptophan at the end of this CDR3 makes a read error likely. The DNA is omitted, as the CDR3 cannot be located on it reliably, and the CDR3 follows TCRdb's listing. This sequence joins TRBV5-5 and TRBJ1-2; the table's TRBD1 call for D was not verified on the DNA. 12 amino acids form the CDR3, both terminal residues included. Germline-derived CDR1 and CDR2 are SGHKS and YYEKEE (reference sequence). CDR3 loop: CASSWGISGEII.

This chain uses TRBV10-2 with TRBJ2-7; a weak D match, TRBD2 (6 bases). This CDR3 region has 15 residues. Trimming cost V 6 bases and J 6 bases, with 21 bases left between them. Germline CDR1 WSHSY, CDR2 SAAADI. In nucleotides, the CDR3 is TGCGCCAGCAGACTAGCCCCTGGATCTACAGGCGAGCAGTACTTC. It specifies CASRLAPGSTGEQYF.

This clone appeared a few times. The gene calls are TRBV23-1 and TRBJ2-7; 8 positions agree with TRBD1. TRBV23-1 is assigned to the ORF class and has an uncertain function. The CDR3 runs to 20 residues. J gave up 4 bases and V 2 bases, and 22 bases lay outside the gene matches. DNA for the CDR3: TGCGCCAGCAGTCAAGGGCTACAAGGACAGGGATATTCTTACCAATACGAGCAGTACTTC. This sequence encodes CASSQGLQGQGYSYQYEQYF.

The chain uses TRBV24-1 and TRBJ2-1; a possible D gene is TRBD2 (7 bases). The CDR3 runs 16 residues. V lost 5 bases and J lost 3, with 16 bases in between. CDR1 and CDR2 (germline): KGHDR, SFDVKD. The CDR3 region is CATSGTDSGDYNEQFF. CDR3 sequence (DNA): TGTGCCACCAGTGGGACGGACAGCGGGGACTACAATGAGCAGTTCTTC.

CDR3 sequence (DNA): TGTGCCAGCAGCCGACAGGGATCGCTTGATGGCTACACCTTC. Translating gives CASSRQGSLDGYTF. V usage is TRBV6-5 and J usage is TRBJ1-2, with 7 bases fitting TRBD1. From germline, CDR1 is MNHEY and CDR2 SVGAGI. The CDR3 sequence is 14 residues long. V lost 6 bases and J lost 6; bases outside the gene matches: 10.

This rearrangement joins TRBV14 to TRBJ2-5; 8 nucleotides align to TRBD2. The CDR3 sequence is 13 residues long. V shed 3 bases and J 6 bases; nucleotides not matched to a gene: 3. CDR1 and CDR2 (germline): SGHDN, FVKESK. CDR3 sequence: CASSHAGGQTQYF. For the CDR3, the DNA is TGTGCCAGCAGCCATGCGGGGGGCCAGACCCAGTACTTC.

The chain joins TRBV6-2 or TRBV6-3 to TRBJ2-5, with D perhaps matching TRBD2 (5 bases). The CDR3 spans 15 residues. V gave up 2 bases and J gave up 0 bases, with 10 bases separating them. The V gene's germline CDR1 is MNHEY and CDR2 SVGEGT. CDR3 in amino acids: CASSYPRRYQETQYF. Written as DNA, the CDR3 is TGTGCCAGCAGTTACCCCAGGAGGTACCAAGAGACCCAGTACTTC.

The V and J genes are TRBV3-1 (or the pseudogene TRBV3-2) and TRBJ2-7, with 9 bases fitting TRBD1. Per germline, CDR1 LGHDT and CDR2 YNNKEL (reference sequence). The V segment lost 0 bases and the J segment 5 bases; nucleotides outside the gene matches: 5. The CDR3 contains 15 residues. CDR3 sequence (DNA): TGTGCCAGCAGCCAAGATGGGGGACAGGGCGACGAGCAGTACTTC. Translated, it gives CASSQDGGQGDEQYF.

V and J are TRBV5-1 and TRBJ2-2; 7 bases match TRBD1. Losses at the gene ends were 2 bases for V and 0 bases for J; bases not matched to a gene: 10. Germline CDR1 reads SGHRS; CDR2 reads YFSETQ. CDR3 size: 18 residues. In nucleotides, the CDR3 is TGCGCCAGCAGCTTATCCCTGAGGGGGCCAGCGAACACCGGGGAGCTGTTTTTT. Translating gives CASSLSLRGPANTGELFF.

The chain is built from TRBV7-6 and TRBJ2-1, with 8 bases that match TRBD1. This CDR3 comprises 18 residues. Trimming took 5 bases from V and 4 from J; bases not matched to a gene: 16. Germline-derived CDR1 and CDR2 are SGHVS and FNYEAQ. In nucleotides, the CDR3 is TGTGCCAGCAGCGCTGGGGTGACAGGGGACAACTGGTACAATGAGCAGTTCTTC. Its protein product is CASSAGVTGDNWYNEQFF.

The rearrangement uses TRBV2 and TRBJ2-2; TRBD2 matches 9 bases. Germline V gives CDR1 SNHLY, CDR2 FYNNEI. The CDR3 has 14 amino acids. The V and J ends lost 4 bases and 6 bases, in that order; junction bases with no gene match: 3. The CDR3 coding sequence is TGTGCCAGCAGTGTTGTAGCGGGGGCCGGGGAGCTGTTTTTT. The encoded protein is CASSVVAGAGELFF. Together with reference TRBV2 and TRBJ2-2, the CDR3 gives the full variable domain: EPEVTQTPSHQVTQMGQEVILRCVPISNHLYFYWYRQILGQKVEFLVSFYNNEISEKSEIFDDQFSVERPDGSNFTLKIRSTKLEDSAMYFCASSVVAGAGELFFGEGSRLTVL.

The chain carries TRBV19 and TRBJ1-1; D gene ambiguous. The CDR3 consists of 14 residues. Trimming left V 6 bases short and J 1 base short, with 12 bases between. In germline, CDR1 is LNHDA, CDR2 SQIVND (reference sequence). The CDR3 DNA reads as TGTGCCAGTAGCCGGAGGGAGGCGAACACTGAAGCTTTCTTT. The encoded protein is CASSRREANTEAFF. The full variable domain, rest sourced from reference TRBV19 and TRBJ1-1, is DGGITQSPKYLFRKEGQNVTLSCEQNLNHDAMYWYRQDPGQGLRLIYYSQIVNDFQKGDIAEGYSVSREKKESFPLTVTSAQKNPTAFYLCASSRREANTEAFFGQGTRLTVV.

The J gene is TRBJ1-6, the V gene TRBV5-1; tentative D call: TRBD1 (5 bases). This CDR3 contains 14 residues. V lost 0 bases and J lost 7, with 8 bases in between. Germline CDR1 reads SGHRS; CDR2 reads YFSETQ. The CDR3 reads CASSLVTANSPLHF. Written as DNA, the CDR3 is TGCGCCAGCAGCTTGGTGACAGCAAATTCACCCCTCCACTTT.

The chain carries TRBV6-1 and TRBJ2-1; TRBD1 is a possible D gene (6 bases). This CDR3 comprises 16 residues. The V end was cut by 4 bases, the J end by 5 bases, with 18 bases between. Germline V lookup: CDR1 MNHNS, CDR2 SASEGT. CDR3 coding DNA: TGTGCCAGCAGTGTTGGTTTTACAGGGTGGGACAATGAGCAGTTCTTC. It translates to CASSVGFTGWDNEQFF.